The 9 T cell receptor beta chains reported below all come from one sample, sequenced in a study of shared clonotypes between healthy human individuals (TCRdb year 2020). The method behind the library was the immunoSEQ multiplex PCR assay. In TCRdb, the immuneACCESS table is reduced to in-frame sequences with V and J assigned. These tables do not hold every clone; where another copy was compared, an unresolved V gene accounts for under half, and the others remain unexplained. This sample holds around 340,000 clones; more than 60% were observed only once. The leading ten clones occupy under 11% of the sample. The sequencing input was memory CD4+ T cells sorted from blood. The label giving this sample's cell subset or site can be read as: CD45RA-negative fraction. The receptor set was obtained from a man aged 25-45 years in good health.

This clone came up once. This chain joins TRBV2 and TRBJ1-3; D uncertain. V lost 2 bases to trimming and J lost 4 bases, with 9 bases between them. Germline V lookup: CDR1 SNHLY, CDR2 FYNNEI. CDR3 length equals 14 residues. The CDR3 nucleotides are TGTGCCAGCAGTGAATGGGGAACGGGAAACACCATATATTTT. Its translation: CASSEWGTGNTIYF.

V and J are TRBV13 and TRBJ2-7, with D possibly being TRBD1 or TRBD2 (5 bases each). CDR3 length: 16 residues. V was cut by 0 bases and J by 2 bases, with 14 bases left in between. Germline CDR1 PRHDT, CDR2 FYEKMQ (reference sequence). The CDR3 DNA reads as TGTGCCAGCAGCTTAGGCCCGGGACCGGATCCCTACGAGCAGTACTTC. It yields the protein CASSLGPGPDPYEQYF. Together with reference TRBV13 and TRBJ2-7, the CDR3 gives the full variable domain: AAGVIQSPRHLIKEKRETATLKCYPIPRHDTVYWYQQGPGQDPQFLISFYEKMQSDKGSIPDRFSAQQFSDYHSELNMSSLELGDSALYFCASSLGPGPDPYEQYFGPGTRLTVT.

The chain carries TRBV19 and TRBJ2-1; D might be TRBD1 (6 bases). The CDR3 contains 15 residues. From germline, CDR1 is LNHDA and CDR2 SQIVND (reference sequence). Trimming removed 3 bases from V and 8 bases from J, with 17 bases in between. CDR3 sequence (DNA): TGTGCCAGTAGTATCGGCAGGGGAGATGCGGATGAGCAGTTCTTC. It specifies CASSIGRGDADEQFF.

J is TRBJ2-7 and V is TRBV18, with 12 bases aligning to TRBD1. CDR3 length equals 20 residues. Trimming removed 3 bases from V and 3 bases from J; junction bases left unmatched: 18. The germline V gene encodes CDR1 KGHSH and CDR2 LQKENI. CDR3 DNA sequence: TGTGCCAGCTCACCGGGCGAGGGACAGGGGGCGCCTGCCGGCTTCTACGAGCAGTACTTC. This encodes CASSPGEGQGAPAGFYEQYF. Looking up the rest from reference TRBV18 and TRBJ2-7 gives the full variable domain: NAGVMQNPRHLVRRRGQEARLRCSPMKGHSHVYWYRQLPEEGLKFMVYLQKENIIDESGMPKERFSAEFPKEGPSILRIQQVVRGDSAAYFCASSPGEGQGAPAGFYEQYFGPGTRLTVT.

The chain is built from TRBV5-6 and TRBJ1-5; D unresolved. V was pared by 1 base and J by 1 base, with 12 bases between. Germline CDR1 is SGHDT and CDR2 is YYEEEE. The CDR3 is made up of 16 amino acids. The CDR3 here is CASSLFTGRSNQPQHF. CDR3 bases: TGTGCCAGCAGCTTGTTTACCGGGAGAAGCAATCAGCCCCAGCATTTT.

This clone was seen ten or more times. The chain uses TRBV5-1 and TRBJ2-2; no definite D call. The V gene's germline CDR1 is SGHRS and CDR2 YFSETQ. The CDR3 has 12 residues. Trimming cost V 3 bases and J 8 bases, with 8 bases left between them. The DNA of the CDR3 is TGCGCCAGCAGCTCCAACTTTGGGGAGCTGTTTTTT. Encoded protein: CASSSNFGELFF.

The rearrangement uses TRBV28 and TRBJ2-7; 7 bases map to TRBD1. V gave up 5 bases and J gave up 9 bases; unmatched junction bases: 25. The CDR3 contains 18 residues. Germline CDR1 reads MDHEN; CDR2 reads SYDVKM. In DNA form, the CDR3 reads TGTGCCAGCAGTCCGGGACAGCTCCCCACTTACCACTACGTGGGGCAGTACTTC. This gives the protein CASSPGQLPTYHYVGQYF.

V usage is TRBV7-3 and J usage is TRBJ2-7; 9 nucleotides match TRBD2. In germline, CDR1 is SGHTA, CDR2 FQGTGA. Trimming took 6 bases from V and 0 from J; bases not matched to a gene: 21. The CDR3 is made up of 20 amino acids. CDR3 DNA: TGTGCCAGCAGATACCTCCTTGGGTCTAGCGGGGAATACAGCTCCTACGAGCAGTACTTC. This encodes CASRYLLGSSGEYSSYEQYF.

This rearrangement joins TRBV25-1 to TRBJ2-3; a weak D match, TRBD2 (6 bases). Germline V CDR1 and CDR2: MGHDK, SYGVNS. This CDR3 comprises 14 residues. The V end was cut by 3 bases, the J end by 1 base, with 8 bases between. CDR3 protein: CASSEDYRTDTQYF. DNA for the CDR3: TGTGCCAGCAGTGAGGACTACCGCACAGATACGCAGTATTTT.